This TCR beta chain was profiled in a study of blood T cell repertoires in COVID-19. Overall study: The study drew acute and convalescent COVID-19 samples from the United States, Italy and Spain.

The study drew participants aged about 18 to 95 years from about two dozen US areas. Assay: immunoSEQ multiplex PCR; the TCRdb copy retains only in-frame clones and omits some. Of 290,000 or so clones in the sample, roughly 86% are singletons; the top ten hold about 2.7%. This clonotype was sampled from a woman in her late teens or twenties who had recovered from COVID-19. What was sequenced was PBMCs or T cells enriched from blood (not recorded which).

CDR3 bases: TGTGCCAGCAGTTACAGGGGAGCGGAGCAGTACTTC. Amino acid sequence: CASSYRGAEQYF. The V call is TRBV28, the J call TRBJ2-7; TRBD1 matches 7 bases. With 4 bases clipped from V and 7 bases from J, the junction kept 4 bases outside the gene matches. This CDR3 spans 12 amino acids. Germline CDR1 and CDR2: MDHEN and SYDVKM.